The T cell receptor (beta chain) described here comes from a study of tumor and adjacent non-tumor tissue in lung cancer. The template was RNA from unsorted bulk tissue. TCRbeta libraries were built with three rounds of nested PCR, modified from ARM-PCR. TCRdb re-analysed the multiplex PCR reads in MiXCR, keeping a single row per CDR3 protein. The data contain 65,000 to 90,000 distinct CDR3 sequences, about two thirds of them seen just once; the ten biggest clones take up approximately 12%. The V gene lost 9 bases and the J gene lost 2 bases, with 16 bases spanning the gap. Germline CDR1 and CDR2: MNHNS and SASEGT. The CDR3 spans 14 residues.

The chain is built from TRBV6-1 and TRBJ1-2; no clear D gene. This clonotype originated in a woman between 65 and 79 years old with non-small cell lung cancer. The sample comprised lung tumor tissue. CDR3 sequence reads: CARRLEDGNYGYTF. CDR3 bases: TGTGCCAGGAGACTCGAGGACGGGAACTATGGCTACACCTTC.